This T cell receptor beta chain was sequenced during a study of spatial heterogeneity in lung cancer. Time point here: sample taken at primary tumor resection. Without sorting, whole RNA was sequenced from tumor, nontumor lung or frozen PBMC. Samples were obtained from some 72 donors, all untreated early-stage non-small cell lung cancer patients. Trimming cost V 4 bases and J 6 bases, with 12 bases left between them. The CDR3 is made up of 14 amino acids. CDR1 and CDR2 (germline): MDHEN, SYDVKM. Using its own MiXCR run on the 5' RACE reads, TCRdb lists one record per CDR3 protein. The sample has tens of thousands of distinct CDR3 sequences, roughly 15% seen once.

The TCR originated in a male donor with early-stage non-small cell lung cancer. Specimen: PBMCs, collected at surgery. The rearrangement joins TRBV28 to TRBJ1-4, with D maybe TRBD1 (6 bases). CDR3: CASSSAGDHEKLFF. CDR3 DNA: TGTGCCAGCAGTTCAGCAGGGGATCATGAAAAACTGTTTTTT. The full variable domain, its missing parts supplied by reference TRBV28 and TRBJ1-4, is DVKVTQSSRYLVKRTGEKVFLECVQDMDHENMFWYRQDPGLGLRLIYFSYDVKMKEKGDIPEGYSVSREKKERFSLILESASTNQTSMYLCASSSAGDHEKLFFGSGTQLSVL.